Here is one T cell receptor beta chain with its context. Its cognate antigen is unknown. Trimming left V 1 base short and J 1 base short, with 16 bases between. The germline gives CDR1 LGHNA, CDR2 YNFKEQ. This CDR3 spans 17 amino acids. These data originate in a study of T cell responses to AZD1222 COVID-19 vaccine. The study's findings and limits: Without day 14 samples, only post-peak T cell repertoires were studied. Clonal diversity was possibly underestimated, and white British individuals and females predominated among donors. Dominant at 160-218 and 743-854, vaccine-associated CD4 TCRs also spanned spike. Targets within unmutated variant regions were reportedly found for nearly half of spike-specific TCRs.

Method: immunoSEQ multiplex PCR; TCRdb's copy keeps in-frame clones and lacks some. Here the sample spans about 100,000 clones, 80% to 90% being singletons. The chain recombines TRBV4-2 with TRBJ2-5; tentatively, D is TRBD1 or TRBD2 (5 bases each). This receptor was taken from an adult in good health. The material sequenced was peripheral blood, taken on day 0 of AZD1222 vaccination. DNA of the CDR3: TGTGCCAGCAGCCAAGGGGGAACTAGTGGGGCCCAAGAGACCCAGTACTTC. Protein product: CASSQGGTSGAQETQYF.